This record concerns one T cell receptor beta chain sequence. Its cognate antigen is unknown. The entry originates in a study of CXCR3-negative and CXCR3-positive naive CD8 T cells. Overall study findings and caveats: Hydrophobicity was higher for TRB CDR3s found in CXCR3-positive naive cells than in CXCR3-negative naive cells. Within a donor, both naive subsets shared TRBV-TRBJ usage, unlike memory cells.

The CDR3 sequence is 12 residues long. In germline, CDR1 is SGHDT, CDR2 YYEEEE. UMI-labeled TRB cDNA libraries were prepared by 5' RACE. TCRdb reprocessed the 5' RACE reads, keeping one entry per CDR3 protein, no DNA. With roughly 130,000 distinct CDR3 sequences in the sample, the ten largest clones hold 0.59%. A CD45RO-CCR7+CD27+CD95- phenotype identified naive CD8+ T cells. The specimen sequenced was naive CXCR3+ CD8+ T cells from blood. Noted subset: CD45RO-CCR7+CD27+CD95- naive CD8+ T cells expressing CXCR3 (TNR3+). The source of this sequence is a human donor in good health. Some clones in this sample may be carry-over from other donors' samples. The V gene is TRBV5-6, the J gene TRBJ2-3. This CDR3 is CASSRVADTQYF. Drawing the rest from reference TRBV5-6 and TRBJ2-3, the complete variable domain is DAGVTQSPTHLIKTRGQQVTLRCSPKSGHDTVSWYQQALGQGPQFIFQYYEEEERQRGNFPDRFSGHQFPNYSSELNVNALLLGDSALYLCASSRVADTQYFGPGTRLTVL.